A single sample is the source of the 28 T cell receptor beta chains below, sequenced in a study of cytomegalovirus exposure and HLA in healthy donors. The primer mix had 60 Vbeta and 13 Jbeta primers. Here immunoSEQ multiplex PCR was the method, and the copy in TCRdb shows in-frame clones only, minus some. The sample shows fewer than 55,000 clones, 55% to 80% of them seen only once. The sample consisted of PBMCs. The source is a woman between 45 and 60 years old in good health and CMV-seropositive.

This clone was seen a handful of times. This sequence joins TRBV30 and TRBJ1-6; D perhaps matches TRBD1 (6 bases). The CDR3 has 16 amino acids. Germline-derived CDR1 and CDR2 are GTSNPN and SVGIG (reference sequence). Deletions cut 4 bases from V and 0 bases from J, with 13 bases between. The CDR3 nucleotides read TGTGCCTGGAACCGACAGGCAAGCTCCTATAATTCACCCCTCCACTTT. Encoded protein: CAWNRQASSYNSPLHF.

The chain recombines TRBV18 with TRBJ2-1, with 8 bases that match TRBD1. CDR1 KGHSH and CDR2 LQKENI come from the germline V gene. Trimming cost V 2 bases and J 8 bases; bases outside gene matches: 5. The CDR3 runs to 14 residues. The CDR3: CASSPRQGHDEQFF. For the CDR3, the DNA is TGTGCCAGCTCACCAAGACAGGGGCATGATGAGCAGTTCTTC.

This clone was observed a few times. The rearrangement uses TRBV29-1 and TRBJ1-2; D unresolved. The CDR3 spans 12 residues. Trimming left V 0 bases short and J 2 bases short, with 4 bases between. Germline loops: CDR1 SQVTM, CDR2 ANQGSEA. The CDR3 DNA sequence: TGCAGCGTTGAAGATAGAAACTATGGCTACACCTTC. Translation gives CSVEDRNYGYTF.

V gene TRBV28 combines with J gene TRBJ1-1, with 7 nucleotides matching TRBD1. The CDR3 contains 18 residues. In germline, CDR1 is MDHEN, CDR2 SYDVKM. The ends lost 1 base at V and 0 bases at J; junction bases unmatched: 11. Here the CDR3 reads CASSLYRSQGVMNTEAFF. CDR3 sequence (DNA): TGTGCCAGCAGTTTATACCGGTCGCAGGGGGTGATGAACACTGAAGCTTTCTTT.

The genes are TRBV28 and TRBJ2-1; D possibly corresponds to TRBD2 (5 bases). The germline gives CDR1 MDHEN, CDR2 SYDVKM. V was shortened by 6 bases and J by 9 bases, with 12 bases between the two germline ends. The CDR3 has 12 residues. The chain's CDR3 is CASRTTRVEQFF. DNA of the CDR3: TGTGCCAGCAGGACTACTAGAGTTGAGCAGTTCTTC.

The chain employs TRBV1 and TRBJ1-5; TRBD1, the table's D call, lacks a check against the DNA. TRBV1 is a known pseudogene. The CDR3 covers 16 residues. CDR3 amino acids: CTSRPIPEIQLQPQHF. The CDR3 DNA is TGCACCAGCCGGCCAATTCCAGAAATACAGCTTCAGCCCCAGCATTTT.

The CDR3 spells CASSLNLAPAATQYF. CDR3 sequence (DNA): TGTGCCAGCAGCCTAAACTTAGCGCCCGCCGCCACGCAGTATTTT. This chain connects TRBV9 to TRBJ2-3, with TRBD2 as a possible D gene (5 bases). The V end lost 4 bases, the J end lost 9 bases, and 21 bases lay between the germline ends. Germline CDR1 reads SGDLS; CDR2 reads YYNGEE. The CDR3 contains 15 residues. Together with reference TRBV9 and TRBJ2-3, the CDR3 gives the full variable domain: DSGVTQTPKHLITATGQRVTLRCSPRSGDLSVYWYQQSLDQGLQFLIQYYNGEERAKGNILERFSAQQFPDLHSELNLSSLELGDSALYFCASSLNLAPAATQYFGPGTRLTVL.

This chain uses TRBV5-1 with TRBJ2-5; 9 bases fit TRBD1. The J call may be wrong; the DNA end is better matched by TRBJ2-7. The CDR3 is 15 residues long. Germline V gene sequence: CDR1 SGHRS, CDR2 YFSETQ. The CDR3 sequence: CASSLEGQGRGEQYF. The CDR3 DNA follows: TGCGCCAGCAGCTTGGAGGGACAGGGAAGAGGCGAGCAGTACTTC.

This chain links TRBV19 with TRBJ2-1; 7 positions match TRBD2. The V segment lost 3 bases and the J segment 6 bases; nucleotides outside the gene matches: 8. This CDR3 is 15 amino acids long. CDR1 LNHDA and CDR2 SQIVND come from the germline V gene (reference sequence). For the CDR3, the DNA is TGTGCCAGTAGTATGGGAGCGGGGAACATCAATGAGCAGTTCTTC. Encoded protein: CASSMGAGNINEQFF.

This sequence joins TRBV5-4 and TRBJ1-6; no clear D. The CDR3 covers 12 residues. Germline V CDR1 and CDR2: SGHNT, YYREEE (reference sequence). The ends were cut back, 2 bases at V and 9 bases at J, with 6 bases in the middle. CDR3 residues: CASSLEGSPLHF. The CDR3 DNA follows: TGTGCCAGCAGCTTAGAGGGTTCACCCCTCCACTTT.

The chain combines TRBV21-1 with TRBJ2-1; the D segment call TRBD2 is taken from the table without a DNA check. TRBV21-1 is a pseudogene segment. The CDR3 consists of 15 residues. The CDR3 spells CASIDGSPQYNEQFF. The CDR3 DNA is TGTGCCAGCATTGACGGGAGCCCTCAATACAATGAGCAGTTCTTC.

The chain recombines TRBV5-8 with TRBJ2-7, with D possibly TRBD2 on 6 matching bases. Trimming pared 1 base from V and 5 bases from J, leaving 13 bases between. Germline lookup yields CDR1 SGHTS and CDR2 YDEGEE. The CDR3 is 14 amino acids. CDR3 DNA sequence: TGTGCCAGCAGCTTGTTGGGACTCGTTAACGAGCAGTACTTC. Its protein is CASSLLGLVNEQYF.

The V call is TRBV15, the J call TRBJ1-2; D not certain. Trimming removed 5 bases from V and 5 bases from J, with 12 bases in between. The CDR3 totals 13 residues. From germline, CDR1 is LNHNV and CDR2 YYDKDF (reference sequence). CDR3 sequence: CATSPVKEYGYTF. CDR3 DNA: TGTGCCACCAGCCCGGTAAAGGAGTATGGCTACACCTTC.

The gene calls are TRBV5-1 and TRBJ2-5, with D possibly being TRBD1 (6 bases). The V gene lost 2 bases and the J gene lost 0 bases, with 8 bases spanning the gap. Germline lookup yields CDR1 SGHRS and CDR2 YFSETQ. There are 14 residues in the CDR3. CDR3 residues: CASSLGGNQETQYF. For the CDR3, the DNA is TGCGCCAGCAGCTTAGGGGGTAACCAAGAGACCCAGTACTTC.

This chain connects TRBV5-1 to TRBJ2-3; 7 bases are a match to TRBD2. The junction had 12 bases not matched to a gene; V was cut back by 2 bases and J by 0 bases. There are 18 residues in the CDR3. Per the germline V gene, CDR1 is SGHRS and CDR2 is YFSETQ. The CDR3 DNA reads TGCGCCAGCAGCTTAATCGGGCTAGCGGATACTAGCACAGATACGCAGTATTTT. It codes for CASSLIGLADTSTDTQYF.

The V and J genes are TRBV6-5 and TRBJ2-1, with 7 bases matching TRBD2. Trimming took 6 bases from V and 14 from J; bases not matched to a gene: 16. CDR1 is MNHEY and CDR2 is SVGAGI in the germline V gene. The CDR3 runs 14 residues. CDR3 amino acids: CASRYDKLVGGEFF. The CDR3 DNA reads TGTGCCAGCAGATACGATAAGCTAGTGGGAGGGGAGTTCTTC.

This chain links TRBV7-9 with TRBJ1-4; 8 bases are a match to TRBD1. CDR3 length: 15 residues. Trimming cost V 5 bases and J 3 bases; bases outside gene matches: 5. Germline CDR1 reads SEHNR; CDR2 reads FQNEAQ (reference sequence). CDR3 coding DNA: TGTGCCAGCAGCCGAGGACAGGGTTCTAATGAAAAACTGTTTTTT. This encodes CASSRGQGSNEKLFF.

The chain joins TRBV7-8 to TRBJ1-6; no clear D gene. Trimming cost V 2 bases and J 4 bases, with 6 bases left between them. The CDR3 sequence is 14 residues long. Germline V gene lookup returns CDR1 SGHVS and CDR2 FQNEAQ. Written as DNA, the CDR3 is TGTGCCAGCAGCTTAACATTGTATAATTCACCCCTCCACTTT. This gives the protein CASSLTLYNSPLHF.

CDR3 DNA: TGTGCCAGCAGCTTAACTGGGCGGGAGGGCGGTAAGACCCAGTACTTC. It translates to CASSLTGREGGKTQYF. The chain joins TRBV7-3 to TRBJ2-5; 9 positions match TRBD2. The germline V gene encodes CDR1 SGHTA and CDR2 FQGTGA. With 0 bases clipped from V and 6 bases from J, the junction kept 8 bases outside the gene matches. CDR3 length equals 16 residues.

With regard to this clone: A much larger clone is a single base away; this may be a read error. Other nucleotide sequences in the sample specify the same CDR3. The chain links TRBV5-1 to TRBJ1-4, with a tentative D call TRBD1 (6 bases). V was trimmed by 0 bases and J by 3 bases, leaving 9 bases between them. Germline V gene data show CDR1 as SGHRS and CDR2 as YFSETQ. The CDR3 is 15 amino acids. CDR3 residues: CASSLAEGANEKLFF. DNA for the CDR3: TGCGCCAGCAGCTTGGCTGAGGGGGCTAATGAAAAACTGTTTTTT.

A note on this clone: Its ends do not fully match the called genes, so a read error is possible. The genes are TRBV7-9 and TRBJ1-2; D gene unclear. Germline CDR1 SEHNR, CDR2 FQNEAQ (reference sequence). The CDR3 length is 12 residues. The CDR3 sequence: CSSSRAGHGYTF. The CDR3 DNA sequence: TGTTCCAGCAGCCGGGCGGGCCATGGCTACACCTTC. Filled out from reference TRBV7-9 and TRBJ1-2, the complete variable domain reads DTGVSQNPRHKITKRGQNVTFRCDPISEHNRLYWYRQTLGQGPEFLTYFQNEAQLEKSRLLSDRFSAERPKGSFSTLEIQRTEQGDSAMYLCSSSRAGHGYTFGSGTRLTVV.

This clone was counted at least ten times. This chain connects TRBV30 to TRBJ2-3; TRBD1 matches 7 bases. With 5 bases clipped from V and 5 bases from J, the junction kept 7 bases outside the gene matches. CDR1 GTSNPN and CDR2 SVGIG come from the germline V gene (reference sequence). CDR3 length: 13 residues. The CDR3 here is CAWVPGTVDTQYF. The CDR3 nucleotides read TGTGCCTGGGTCCCCGGGACAGTAGATACGCAGTATTTT.

This clone was found once. J is TRBJ2-3 and V is TRBV7-3, with a weak D call TRBD2 (6 bases). CDR3 length equals 15 residues. The germline V gene encodes CDR1 SGHTA and CDR2 FQGTGA. Trimming removed 3 bases at V and 0 bases at J, with 10 bases between. The CDR3 is CASSFAGSSTDTQYF. The CDR3, as DNA: TGTGCCAGCAGCTTCGCGGGAAGTAGCACAGATACGCAGTATTTT.

The rearrangement links TRBV19 to TRBJ1-1, with TRBD1 as a possible D gene (5 bases). Germline V lookup: CDR1 LNHDA, CDR2 SQIVND (reference sequence). CDR3 length: 15 amino acids. Trimming left V 7 bases short and J 0 bases short, with 15 bases between. DNA for the CDR3: TGTGCCAGTACCCCCTGGGGCGAGGTGAACACTGAAGCTTTCTTT. This encodes CASTPWGEVNTEAFF. The full variable domain, its missing parts supplied by reference TRBV19 and TRBJ1-1, is DGGITQSPKYLFRKEGQNVTLSCEQNLNHDAMYWYRQDPGQGLRLIYYSQIVNDFQKGDIAEGYSVSREKKESFPLTVTSAQKNPTAFYLCASTPWGEVNTEAFFGQGTRLTVV.

This chain connects TRBV2 to TRBJ1-3; the D gene is possibly TRBD1 (6 bases). This CDR3 has 14 amino acids. V dropped 8 bases and J dropped 3 bases, with 14 bases sitting between them. Germline-derived CDR1 and CDR2 are SNHLY and FYNNEI. CDR3 amino acids: CASLYGQSGNTIYF. Written as DNA, the CDR3 is TGTGCCAGCCTGTACGGACAGAGTGGAAACACCATATATTTT.

The rearrangement uses TRBV27 and TRBJ1-1, with TRBD1 identical over 11 bases. V gave up 3 bases and J gave up 4 bases; unmatched junction bases: 1. CDR1 and CDR2 from the germline V gene are MNHEY and SMNVEV (reference sequence). This CDR3 contains 14 residues. CDR3 DNA sequence: TGTGCCAGCAGTTTGGGGACAGGGGGCACTGAAGCTTTCTTT. Encoded protein: CASSLGTGGTEAFF.

For the CDR3, the DNA is TGTGCCAGCAGTTACCAGGTTTCTCAGCCCCAGCATTTT. This codes for CASSYQVSQPQHF. The V gene is TRBV6-6, the J gene TRBJ1-5; no reliable D call. The CDR3 has 13 amino acids. Germline V lookup: CDR1 MNHNY, CDR2 SVGAGI (reference sequence). V lost 2 bases, J lost 6 bases, and 8 bases lay in between.

The chain combines TRBV7-9 with TRBJ2-7; 15 positions agree with TRBD2. J gave up 6 bases and V 3 bases, and 6 bases lay outside the gene matches. The CDR3 is 16 residues long. CDR1 is SEHNR, CDR2 FQNEAQ, per germline (reference sequence). The chain's CDR3 is CASSFRTSGGASEQYF. The CDR3 coding sequence is TGTGCCAGCAGCTTCCGGACTAGCGGGGGGGCGTCCGAGCAGTACTTC.